Listed below are T cell receptor beta chains from one sample, sequenced in a study of CD8 T cells in ankylosing spondylitis. TCRdb itself ran the 5' RACE reads through MiXCR, one entry per CDR3 protein. The repertoire consists of 330,000 or so distinct CDR3 sequences, with roughly 8% occurring once and the leading ten covering more than 12%. The sample taken for sequencing was blood, either unsorted or a sorted T cell fraction (not recorded which). These receptors were obtained from a male donor with ankylosing spondylitis. Both conserved end residues are part of each CDR3. Fields, in order: clone size, V gene, J gene, CDR3 protein. Rows give clone size only sometimes, using once, few, many, or a class for an expanded clone.

size: many; V: TRBV5-1; J: TRBJ2-7; CDR3: CASSVAGSSYEQYF
size: -; V: TRBV7-2; J: TRBJ2-1; CDR3: CASSPPATRSWNEQFF
size: -; V: TRBV5-1; J: TRBJ2-7; CDR3: CASSDWTASYEQYF
size: many; V: TRBV7-2; J: TRBJ1-4; CDR3: CASSRALGREEKLFF
size: few; V: TRBV7-7; J: TRBJ2-2; CDR3: CASSFSGANTGELFF
size: -; V: TRBV7-9; J: TRBJ1-4; CDR3: CASSANRERGEKLFF
size: -; V: TRBV25-1; J: TRBJ1-1; CDR3: CACGTAVNTEAFF
size: many; V: TRBV20-1; J: TRBJ1-1; CDR3: CSAPGVGTEAFF
size: few; V: TRBV29-1; J: TRBJ1-2; CDR3: CSVEGWSGYTF
size: -; V: TRBV28; J: TRBJ2-1; CDR3: CASSRDFYNEQFF
size: -; V: TRBV5-1; J: TRBJ2-2; CDR3: CASSWGTGGFSAGELFF
size: -; V: TRBV24-1; J: TRBJ2-7; CDR3: CATSASPGHLDF
size: many; V: TRBV10-3; J: TRBJ2-2; CDR3: CAIGQGADTGELFF
size: -; V: TRBV12-3/TRBV12-4; J: TRBJ2-1; CDR3: CASSKRELNEQFF
size: -; V: TRBV20-1; J: TRBJ2-1; CDR3: CSARDPGLAASYNEQFF
size: few; V: TRBV6-1; J: TRBJ2-3; CDR3: CASSRDSYSTDTQYF
size: -; V: TRBV29-1; J: TRBJ2-3; CDR3: CSVRRGSARISTQYF
size: -; V: TRBV28; J: TRBJ1-4; CDR3: CASSITGRPNEKLFF
size: many; V: TRBV29-1; J: TRBJ2-1; CDR3: CSVRSVEQFF
size: -; V: TRBV7-2; J: TRBJ2-4; CDR3: CASSSGTGINIQYF
size: -; V: TRBV5-1; J: TRBJ1-2; CDR3: CASSLGHRAVDYGYTF
size: many; V: TRBV20-1; J: TRBJ2-3; CDR3: CSAGTGTDTQYF
size: -; V: TRBV19; J: TRBJ2-7; CDR3: CASDYGVGADEQYF
size: -; V: TRBV5-1; J: TRBJ2-7; CDR3: CASSFSLIGTYEQYF
size: few; V: TRBV5-6; J: TRBJ1-1; CDR3: CASSLVGGMGMNTEAFF
size: -; V: TRBV5-6; J: TRBJ2-7; CDR3: CASSTQGRGRWEQYF
size: -; V: TRBV11-2; J: TRBJ2-2; CDR3: CASSLLEIGTGELFF
size: -; V: TRBV5-1; J: TRBJ2-3; CDR3: CASSLTVTDTQYF
size: -; V: TRBV5-1; J: TRBJ2-1; CDR3: CASTGGTGSYNEQFF
size: -; V: TRBV4-1; J: TRBJ2-1; CDR3: CASSQRRGHRPYNEQFF
size: many; V: TRBV7-2; J: TRBJ2-1; CDR3: CASSLGGYEQFF
size: -; V: TRBV6-4; J: TRBJ2-1; CDR3: CASSEGRYNEQFF
size: -; V: TRBV11-2; J: TRBJ2-1; CDR3: CASSLDWTSGSVQGEQFF
size: -; V: TRBV21-1; J: TRBJ1-5; CDR3: CASSKGGRNQPQHF